Listed below are T cell receptor beta chains from one sample, sequenced in a study of cytomegalovirus exposure and HLA in healthy donors. Sequencing used immunoSEQ multiplex PCR; TCRdb keeps in-frame clones, though not all of them. The table shows approximately 97,000 clones, with 73% occurring only once. Sequenced input: PBMCs. The receptors originated from a man aged 40-50 years in good health and CMV-seronegative. Each CDR3 is given with its conserved first and last residue. The order of the fields is clone size, J gene, V gene, D gene, CDR3 DNA, CDR3 protein. The D gene is left open where the match is weak. Clone size is stated in some rows and not others, as once, few, many or a class when expanded.

clone size: .
J gene: TRBJ2-3
V gene: TRBV5-4
D gene: TRBD2
CDR3 DNA: TGTGCCAGCAGCTTATTGGGCGGGGGTTACACAGATACGCAGTATTTT
CDR3 protein: CASSLLGGGYTDTQYF

clone size: once
J gene: TRBJ2-7
V gene: TRBV5-1
D gene: .
CDR3 DNA: TGCGCCAGCAGCTCTGGACTGTCTTCCTACGAGCAGTACTTC
CDR3 protein: CASSSGLSSYEQYF

clone size: .
J gene: TRBJ2-7
V gene: TRBV9
D gene: TRBD2
CDR3 DNA: TGTGCCAGCAGCCCCTTAGCGGGGGTGGGCAGTAACGAGCAGTACTTC
CDR3 protein: CASSPLAGVGSNEQYF

clone size: .
J gene: TRBJ2-7
V gene: TRBV2
D gene: .
CDR3 DNA: TGTGCCAGCAGTGCCTCCGCCGGAGGCCCTAGGGCCTACGAGCAGTACTTC
CDR3 protein: CASSASAGGPRAYEQYF

clone size: .
J gene: TRBJ2-3
V gene: TRBV5-1
D gene: .
CDR3 DNA: TGCGCCAGCAGCTTGGACCCAGGCACGCAGTATTTT
CDR3 protein: CASSLDPGTQYF

clone size: .
J gene: TRBJ2-5
V gene: TRBV5-6
D gene: TRBD2
CDR3 DNA: TGTGCCAGCAGCTTGAAACTAGCGGTATCACAAGAGACCCAGTACTTC
CDR3 protein: CASSLKLAVSQETQYF

clone size: .
J gene: TRBJ1-2
V gene: TRBV5-1
D gene: .
CDR3 DNA: TGCGCCAGTAGCGAGACTACAGGGAACTATGGCTACACCTTC
CDR3 protein: CASSETTGNYGYTF

clone size: few
J gene: TRBJ2-7
V gene: TRBV19
D gene: .
CDR3 DNA: TGTGCCAGTAGCACGGGGACTGGGGCCGTCTACGAGCAGTACTTC
CDR3 protein: CASSTGTGAVYEQYF

clone size: .
J gene: TRBJ2-5
V gene: TRBV5-1
D gene: TRBD1
CDR3 DNA: TGCGCCAGCAGCCCCGGGACAGATCAAGAGACCCAGTACTTC
CDR3 protein: CASSPGTDQETQYF

clone size: .
J gene: TRBJ2-6
V gene: TRBV5-1
D gene: .
CDR3 DNA: TGCGCCAGCAGCCCGTCGGTCTCTGGGGCCAACGTCCTGACTTTC
CDR3 protein: CASSPSVSGANVLTF

clone size: .
J gene: TRBJ1-2
V gene: TRBV10-3
D gene: .
CDR3 DNA: TGTGCCATCAGTGAGTCCTCTTTAGCAGGGAGGTTAGATGGCTACACCTTC
CDR3 protein: CAISESSLAGRLDGYTF

clone size: .
J gene: TRBJ1-1
V gene: TRBV30
D gene: TRBD1
CDR3 DNA: TGTGCCTGGAACGGGTTCAGGGGGTTGAACACTGAAGCTTTCTTT
CDR3 protein: CAWNGFRGLNTEAFF

clone size: .
J gene: TRBJ2-7
V gene: TRBV5-4
D gene: TRBD2
CDR3 DNA: TGTGCCAGCAGCTTGGGCAGCGGGGTGTTCTCCTACGAGCAGTACTTC
CDR3 protein: CASSLGSGVFSYEQYF

clone size: .
J gene: TRBJ1-3
V gene: TRBV19
D gene: .
CDR3 DNA: TGTGCCAGTAGTTCGCGGGAAAGAAACACCATATATTTT
CDR3 protein: CASSSRERNTIYF

clone size: .
J gene: TRBJ1-4
V gene: TRBV2
D gene: TRBD1
CDR3 DNA: TGTGCCAGCAGCCTCGGACAGGGCTGGCTGTTTTTT
CDR3 protein: CASSLGQGWLFF

clone size: .
J gene: TRBJ2-5
V gene: TRBV10-3
D gene: .
CDR3 DNA: TGTGCCATCAGTGAGCAGGGCGGTCTGGAGACCCAGTACTTC
CDR3 protein: CAISEQGGLETQYF

clone size: few
J gene: TRBJ2-1
V gene: TRBV6-6
D gene: TRBD1
CDR3 DNA: TGTGCCAGCACCAGGATGACAGGGTTCGAATACAATGAGCAGTTCTTC
CDR3 protein: CASTRMTGFEYNEQFF

clone size: .
J gene: TRBJ1-5
V gene: TRBV2
D gene: .
CDR3 DNA: TGTGCCAGCAGTGCAGATAGCAATCAGCCCCAGCATTTT
CDR3 protein: CASSADSNQPQHF

clone size: .
J gene: TRBJ1-5
V gene: TRBV7-6
D gene: .
CDR3 DNA: TGTGCCAGCAGTCCGAGTCTGGGAGTGGATCAGCCCCAGCATTTT
CDR3 protein: CASSPSLGVDQPQHF

clone size: .
J gene: TRBJ1-2
V gene: TRBV7-9
D gene: .
CDR3 DNA: TGTGCCAGCACCCGAGGGGCAGGGGCTAACTATGGCTACACCTTC
CDR3 protein: CASTRGAGANYGYTF

clone size: few
J gene: TRBJ1-2
V gene: TRBV20-1
D gene: .
CDR3 DNA: TGCAGTGCTTCAAGGGGCGGGGTCTACACCTTC
CDR3 protein: CSASRGGVYTF

clone size: .
J gene: TRBJ1-2
V gene: TRBV2
D gene: TRBD1
CDR3 DNA: TGTGCCAGCAGCCAACAGGGGAGGAATGGCTACACCTTC
CDR3 protein: CASSQQGRNGYTF

clone size: .
J gene: TRBJ2-5
V gene: TRBV4-1
D gene: .
CDR3 DNA: TGCGCCAGCAGCCTCTGGGAGGGACACCTTCAAGAGACCCAGTACTTC
CDR3 protein: CASSLWEGHLQETQYF

clone size: .
J gene: TRBJ1-3
V gene: TRBV2
D gene: .
CDR3 DNA: TGTGCCAGCAGTGAAGGTTTGAGCTGGGGAGGCGGAAACACCATATATTTT
CDR3 protein: CASSEGLSWGGGNTIYF

clone size: .
J gene: TRBJ2-7
V gene: TRBV4-1
D gene: TRBD1
CDR3 DNA: TGCGCCAGCAGCCAACCGTACGACAGGGACCACGAGCAGTACTTC
CDR3 protein: CASSQPYDRDHEQYF

clone size: .
J gene: TRBJ2-3
V gene: TRBV28
D gene: .
CDR3 DNA: TGTGCCAGCAGTTTCTTTGCGGGGGCTGACACAGATACGCAGTATTTT
CDR3 protein: CASSFFAGADTDTQYF

clone size: .
J gene: TRBJ1-3
V gene: TRBV2
D gene: .
CDR3 DNA: TGTGCCAGCAGGGGGGACACCTCTGGAAACACCATATATTTT
CDR3 protein: CASRGDTSGNTIYF

clone size: .
J gene: TRBJ2-3
V gene: TRBV5-6
D gene: TRBD2
CDR3 DNA: TGTGCCAGCAGCTTGATTCCTAGCGGATACACAGATACGCAGTATTTT
CDR3 protein: CASSLIPSGYTDTQYF

clone size: .
J gene: TRBJ2-7
V gene: TRBV7-2
D gene: TRBD2
CDR3 DNA: TGTGCCAGCAGCTTTTCTCGACTAGCGGGGGCCTACGAGCAGTACTTC
CDR3 protein: CASSFSRLAGAYEQYF

clone size: .
J gene: TRBJ1-1
V gene: TRBV10-3
D gene: .
CDR3 DNA: TGTGCCATCAGTGAGTCGACAGACGGCCTCACTGAAGCTTTCTTT
CDR3 protein: CAISESTDGLTEAFF

clone size: .
J gene: TRBJ1-5
V gene: TRBV7-9
D gene: .
CDR3 DNA: TGTGCCAGCAGCTCGACAGATGAACTCAATCAGCCCCAGCATTTT
CDR3 protein: CASSSTDELNQPQHF